The entry below gives a single T cell receptor (beta chain) sequence along with its context. Its specificity is unknown. The repertoire was sequenced with immunoSEQ multiplex PCR; TCRdb's copy has only in-frame clones and lacks some. The sample lists fewer than 200,000 clones; about 91% were seen once. This record comes from a study of T cell responses to AZD1222 COVID-19 vaccine. Whole-study results and caveats: Variant regions that are unmutated are reportedly the target of nearly half of spike-specific TCRs. Females outnumbered males among donors, who were mostly white British; clonal diversity was possibly underestimated.

CDR1 is MNHEY, CDR2 SMNVEV, per germline (reference sequence). The CDR3 spans 14 residues. V lost 6 bases and J lost 0; bases outside the gene matches: 3. This specimen was peripheral blood, taken on day 0 of MenACWY control vaccination. This clonotype originated in an adult in good health. The chain uses TRBV27 and TRBJ2-7; TRBD1 aligns across 9 bases. The CDR3 DNA reads as TGTGCCAGCAGGTGGACAGGGGCCTCCTACGAGCAGTACTTC. This translates into CASRWTGASYEQYF.